This T cell receptor (beta chain) was captured in a study of T cell responses to AZD1222 COVID-19 vaccine. Repertoires were generated with immunoSEQ multiplex PCR, while TCRdb's copy carries only in-frame clones and drops some. In the table there are tens of thousands of clones, 70% to 90% of which are singletons. Remarks on this clone: Its antigen is undetermined.

Analyses pooled second doses at about 4 or about 12 weeks. Study-wide findings and caveats: Most donors were white British, females outnumbered males, and clonal diversity was possibly underestimated. Spike as a whole was targeted by vaccine-associated CD4 TCRs, dominant at 160-218 and 743-854.

The specimen comprised peripheral blood, sampled 28 days after the second AZD1222 dose. The source is an adult who received the AZD1222 COVID-19 vaccine.

The CDR3 region is CASSLTGGADTIYF. The CDR3 region has the DNA TGTGCCAGCAGCCTTACAGGGGGCGCGGACACCATATATTTT. V and J are TRBV5-8 and TRBJ1-3; 9 bases are shared with TRBD1. V gave up 4 bases and J gave up 8 bases; unmatched junction bases: 7. Germline CDR1 and CDR2: SGHTS and YDEGEE. There are 14 residues in the CDR3.